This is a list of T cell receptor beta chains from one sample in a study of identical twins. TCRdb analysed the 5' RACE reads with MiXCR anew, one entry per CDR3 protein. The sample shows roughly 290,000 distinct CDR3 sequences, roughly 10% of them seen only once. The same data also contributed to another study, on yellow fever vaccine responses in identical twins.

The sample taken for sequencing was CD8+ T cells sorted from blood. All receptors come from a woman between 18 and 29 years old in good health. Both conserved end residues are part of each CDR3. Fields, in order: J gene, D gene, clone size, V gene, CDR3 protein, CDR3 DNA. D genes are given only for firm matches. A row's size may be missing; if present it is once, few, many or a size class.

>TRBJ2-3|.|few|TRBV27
CASRKEGRPSTDTQYF
TGTGCCAGCAGGAAGGAGGGCCGACCTAGCACAGATACGCAGTATTTT
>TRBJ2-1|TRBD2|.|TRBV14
CASSETEPGLAGILIHNEQFF
TGTGCCAGCAGCGAAACGGAACCGGGACTAGCGGGGATTCTTATCCACAATGAGCAGTTCTTC
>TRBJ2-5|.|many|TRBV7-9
CASSPRTQETQYF
TGTGCCAGCAGCCCACGGACGCAAGAGACCCAGTACTTC
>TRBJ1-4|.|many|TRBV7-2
CASRPPGNEKLFF
TGTGCCAGCAGGCCACCAGGAAATGAAAAACTGTTTTTT
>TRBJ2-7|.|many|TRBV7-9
CASSLGGLGFEQYF
TGTGCCAGCAGCTTAGGAGGTTTAGGGTTCGAGCAGTACTTC
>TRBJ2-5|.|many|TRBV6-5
CASSYQMERETQYF
TGTGCCAGCAGTTACCAGATGGAAAGAGAGACCCAGTACTTC
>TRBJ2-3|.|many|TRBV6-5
CASSYYPPVGTDTQYF
TGTGCCAGCAGTTATTACCCCCCGGTAGGGACAGATACGCAGTATTTT
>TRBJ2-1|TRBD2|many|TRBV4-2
CASSRTSGYDNEQFF
TGTGCCAGCAGTCGGACTAGCGGATACGACAATGAGCAGTTCTTC
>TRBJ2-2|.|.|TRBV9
CASSVKRTGELFF
TGTGCCAGCAGCGTAAAGAGGACCGGGGAGCTGTTTTTT
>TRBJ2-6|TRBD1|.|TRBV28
CASSLTGTGGSGANVLTF
TGTGCCAGCAGTTTAACCGGGACAGGGGGCTCTGGGGCCAACGTCCTGACTTTC
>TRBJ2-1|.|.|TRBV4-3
CASSQGQTYNEQFF
TGCGCCAGCAGCCAAGGACAGACCTACAATGAGCAGTTCTTC
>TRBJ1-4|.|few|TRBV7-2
CASSLLFRTNEKLFF
TGTGCCAGCAGCTTATTATTCAGGACAAATGAAAAACTGTTTTTT
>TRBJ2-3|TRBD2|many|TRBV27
CASSTLPGLGATDTQYF
TGTGCCAGCAGTACACTTCCGGGACTAGGAGCCACAGATACGCAGTATTTT
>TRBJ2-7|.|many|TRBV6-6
CASSYDNSYEQYF
TGTGCCAGCAGTTACGACAACTCCTACGAGCAGTACTTC
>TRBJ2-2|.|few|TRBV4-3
CASSQDKGTGELFF
TGCGCCAGCAGCCAAGATAAGGGGACCGGGGAGCTGTTTTTT